This T cell receptor (beta chain) was observed in a study of blood T cell repertoires in COVID-19 (TCRdb year 2020). With regard to the full study: Collaborator samples came from the United States, Italy and Spain and covered acute and convalescent phases of COVID-19. The prospective study material was composed of cDNA or gDNA derived from T cells, B-cell-depleted T cells, or PBMCs. Deeply sampled blood TCRbeta repertoires from subjects exposed to, actively infected with, or recovered from COVID-19 were included in the dataset. The repertoires were made available in a free public database intended to serve as a resource for research on the immune response to SARS-CoV-2. The samples were drawn from the first 160 participants of the ongoing ImmuneRACE study and from 1,200 or so subjects provided by 6 global collaborators. Sample metadata almost always included a de-identified subject ID, COVID-19 status, age in years and sex. HLA class I and class II types, where available, came from metadata supplied by the sample provider rather than from assay-based typing. Paper-wide results and their limitations: The quantity of clinical and demographic metadata differed by source and by participant and was supplied without curation.

Counted from cysteine to phenylalanine, this CDR3 has 13 amino acids. CDR3 DNA is the only sequence kept; it has 39 bases, read in frame from the first base. V drops 3 bases and J drops 8 bases, leaving 11 bases in between. The germline V gene supplies CDR1 SNHLY and CDR2 FYNNEI. The immunoSEQ Assay, a bias-controlled multiplex PCR, was used to amplify TCRbeta CDR3 regions from genomic DNA. As for the authors' bioinformatics: Nucleated cell counts per sample were estimated from amplification of reference gene primers within the assay. To quantify the absolute abundance of each unique TCRbeta CDR3 rearrangement, sequence reads were collapsed and filtered. Productive Simpson clonality was computed per sample as the square root of Simpson's diversity index over productive rearrangements. TCRdb took this table from immuneACCESS and kept in-frame rearrangements with V and J called. Such tables lack part of the clones; where checked against another copy, unresolved V genes explain under half of the gap, and the rest is unexplained. V and J calls and clone size are those listed in that table; D and trimming were worked out from the DNA. This sample is represented by 300,000 to 400,000 clones; 70% to 90% of them were singletons. The ten top clones hold 3.5% to 4.5% of the sample.

This clone was seen a handful of times. Its antigen is not yet known. Base qualities are not at hand, and no much larger clone is one base apart. Participants in the prospective study were aged about 18 to 90 years, lived in 20 to 25 United States geographic areas, and enrolled through a virtual design. In the prospective study, cohorts were assigned on the basis of participant-reported clinical history obtained from a screening survey and a study questionnaire. In the prospective study, whole blood, serum and a nasopharyngeal or oropharyngeal swab were collected from each participant by mobile phlebotomists. Over a roughly 2-month period, participants in the prospective study had the option of providing additional blood draws and questionnaires. Before DNA extraction, prospective study blood samples were shipped either frozen or at room temperature.

Sequencing used PBMCs or T cells enriched from blood (not recorded which). The chain links TRBV2 with TRBJ2-1; D gene: possibly TRBD1, on 5 matching bases. This TCR came from a woman between 40 and 55 years old with acute COVID-19. The DNA sequence reads TGTGCCAGCAGTGAGCTAGGGGCAGATGAGCAGTTCTTC. Its amino acids are CASSELGADEQFF.